This is a list of T cell receptor beta chains from one sample in a study of blood T cell repertoires in COVID-19. Some clones are missing from TCRdb's copy, which holds only in-frame ones; the method was immunoSEQ multiplex PCR. Among around 340,000 clones, around 86% were seen once, and the ten largest hold around 4.2%. The sample was PBMCs or T cells enriched from blood (not recorded which). The receptors here all came from a woman aged 40 to 50 with acute COVID-19. The CDR3 runs from the conserved cysteine through the conserved F or W. D genes are given only for firm matches. Not all rows give a size; the values are once, few, many and, for expanded clones, a class.

CASSDMVTVSYEQYF NA NA TRBV2
CASSQSGPGELFF NA NA TRBV3-1/TRBV3-2
CASSMKAGYGYTF NA NA TRBV19
CASNLGQLNTEAFF TRBD1 few TRBV2
CASSLDGDYGYTF NA NA TRBV7-9
CASSPPSGGRAGELFF TRBD2 NA TRBV18
CASSFGSRGLGGYTF NA NA TRBV28
CASSLLGGFEQYF NA NA TRBV7-2
CASSELSGLAGVNEQFF TRBD2 NA TRBV9
CASSEALFGGGSSYNEQFF NA many TRBV2
CASRPGWAQETQYF NA NA TRBV3-1/TRBV3-2
CASSEGTSGRAGKTQYF TRBD2 NA TRBV2
CASSRSTGSDTGELFF TRBD1 NA TRBV6-2/TRBV6-3
CASSPRLITEAFF NA NA TRBV6-2/TRBV6-3
CAISSSGESSYNSPLHF NA NA TRBV10-3
CASSVLAVGHEQYF NA NA TRBV11-2
CASGLLSGLAAEAFF NA NA TRBV12-5
CASRSQGANYGYTF NA NA TRBV6-6
CASSATGMCTDTQYF NA NA TRBV21-1
CASSLNGDSNQPQHF TRBD1 NA TRBV27
CASRARQTSSYEQYF NA NA TRBV2
CASSSSVADTQYF NA NA TRBV25-1
CASDSLGQGQETQYF TRBD1 NA TRBV18
CASRGLGNYEQYF TRBD2 NA TRBV12-3/TRBV12-4
CASGGAGPHGYTF NA NA TRBV12-5
CASSYSGQGIHEQFF TRBD1 NA TRBV6-6